This record concerns one T cell receptor (beta chain) sequence. The junction departs from the called germline gene at one end, perhaps through a read error. Clones were read by immunoSEQ multiplex PCR, and TCRdb kept only the in-frame ones, dropping some. The table shows 130,000 or so clones, with under 85% occurring only once. The sample originates from a study of blood T cell repertoires in COVID-19. Specimen: peripheral blood. This TCR was sampled from a woman in her sixties or seventies with acute or convalescent COVID-19.

CDR3 DNA: TGTGCCAGCAGCCCCCCGAAAGCTCCGGGACAGGGGTTC. It specifies CASSPPKAPGQGF. This chain links TRBV7-9 with TRBJ1-2; 10 bases are shared with TRBD1. CDR1 SEHNR and CDR2 FQNEAQ come from the germline V gene (reference sequence). The CDR3 contains 13 residues.